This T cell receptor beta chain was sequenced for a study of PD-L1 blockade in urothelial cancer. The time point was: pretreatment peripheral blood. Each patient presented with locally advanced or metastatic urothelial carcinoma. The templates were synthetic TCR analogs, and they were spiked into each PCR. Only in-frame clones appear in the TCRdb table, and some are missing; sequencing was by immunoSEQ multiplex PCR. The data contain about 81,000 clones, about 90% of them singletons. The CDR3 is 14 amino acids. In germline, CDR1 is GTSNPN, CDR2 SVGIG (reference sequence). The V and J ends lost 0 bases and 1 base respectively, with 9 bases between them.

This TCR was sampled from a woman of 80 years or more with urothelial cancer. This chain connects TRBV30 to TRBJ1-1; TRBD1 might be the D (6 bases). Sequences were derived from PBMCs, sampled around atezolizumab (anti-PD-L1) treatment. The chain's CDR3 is CAWSVGQRNTEAFF. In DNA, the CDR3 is TGTGCCTGGAGTGTAGGACAGAGGAACACTGAAGCTTTCTTT. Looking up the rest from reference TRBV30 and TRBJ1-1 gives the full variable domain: SQTIHQWPATLVQPVGSPLSLECTVEGTSNPNLYWYRQAAGRGLQLLFYSVGIGQISSEVPQNLSASRPQDRQFILSSKKLLLSDSGFYLCAWSVGQRNTEAFFGQGTRLTVV.